This TCR beta chain appears in the sequencing data of a study of cytomegalovirus exposure and HLA in healthy donors. Broader study findings: More clonal expansion characterized HLA-associated TCR beta chains than equally common others in a later analysis. Rare TCR sequences predominated, though certain public TCRs were found in many donors. Specific recognition of CMV antigens was confirmed in vitro for a few chains (all CMV-associated). The later analysis indicated that the majority of CMV-associated TCR beta chains appeared HLA-restricted.

With regard to this clone: Its antigen is currently unknown.

V lost 1 base and J 2 bases, leaving 9 bases between the germline ends. The CDR3 has 15 amino acids. CDR1 and CDR2 from the germline V gene are SNHLY and FYNNEI. PCR primers comprised 60 Vbeta and 13 Jbeta primers. Assay: immunoSEQ multiplex PCR; the TCRdb copy retains only in-frame clones and omits some. The sample yields about 130,000 clones, approximately 17% seen once. The specimen was PBMCs. The source of this sequence is a female donor in good health and CMV-seropositive. This chain links TRBV2 with TRBJ2-1; a possible D gene is TRBD1 (6 bases). CDR3 loop: CASSEEQGTYNEQFF. The DNA for the CDR3 is TGTGCCAGCAGTGAAGAACAGGGAACCTACAATGAGCAGTTCTTC.